The sequence of this TCR beta chain was determined in a study of patients and donors after allogeneic stem cell transplantation (dated by TCRdb to the early 2020s). To prepare the library, RT-PCR was applied. TCRdb records NextSeq 550 as the sequencer. TCRdb reprocessed the public reads (quality trimming at Q25 with fastp, clone calling with MiXCR) and kept in-frame beta chains. Rows are unified per CDR3 protein, each entry keeping the most common DNA and genes. In this sample the table shows about 230,000 distinct CDR3 sequences, about 14% of which occur a single time. Of the sample, roughly 10% falls within the top ten clones. For this clonotype: Its specific antigen is unknown. No per-base quality is available; no much larger clone lies one base away.

The V end loses 6 bases and the J end loses 9 bases, and a stretch of 15 bases separates them. The CDR3 covers 13 residues, taking in both the cysteine and the phenylalanine. Of all the DNA, just the CDR3 is kept, 39 bases in frame from base 1. Based on the germline V gene, the CDR1 and CDR2 sequences are SNHLY and FYNNEI. Sequenced: blood, either unsorted or a sorted T cell fraction (not recorded which). The sequence derives from a human donor who was either an allogeneic HSCT recipient or a stem cell or donor lymphocyte infusion donor (not recorded which). It is not recorded whose cells these are; they may come from a transplant donor. This chain joins TRBV2 to TRBJ2-1; the D gene may be TRBD1 or TRBD2, since each aligns over 6 bases. The nucleotides read TGTGCCAGCAGCGGGGGCAAGGGGGGTGAGCAGTTCTTC. Its protein reads: CASSGGKGGEQFF.